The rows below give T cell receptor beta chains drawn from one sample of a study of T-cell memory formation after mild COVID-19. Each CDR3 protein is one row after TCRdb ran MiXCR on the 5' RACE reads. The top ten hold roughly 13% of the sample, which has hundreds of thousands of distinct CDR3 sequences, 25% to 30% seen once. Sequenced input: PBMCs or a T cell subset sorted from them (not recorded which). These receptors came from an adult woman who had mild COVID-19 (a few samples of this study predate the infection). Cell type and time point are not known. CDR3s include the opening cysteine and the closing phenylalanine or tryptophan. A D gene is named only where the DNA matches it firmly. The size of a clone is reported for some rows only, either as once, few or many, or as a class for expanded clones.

CDR3 DNA: TGTGCCAGCAGTTTGGGAGCGGGGGGCCGCAATGAGCAGTTCTTC
CDR3 protein: CASSLGAGGRNEQFF
V gene: TRBV12-3/TRBV12-4
D gene: TRBD2
J gene: TRBJ2-1
clone size: many

CDR3 DNA: TGCGCCAGCAGCGAAGGGGATGGTGACACTGAAGCTTTCTTT
CDR3 protein: CASSEGDGDTEAFF
V gene: TRBV5-1
D gene: NA
J gene: TRBJ1-1
clone size: NA

CDR3 DNA: TGTGCCAGCAGCTTCCCCGGGAGCCTCATCTCCTACAATGAGCAGTTCTTC
CDR3 protein: CASSFPGSLISYNEQFF
V gene: TRBV7-9
D gene: NA
J gene: TRBJ2-1
clone size: few

CDR3 DNA: TGTGCCATCAGTGAGTCGGGCGGGAGGAGCGCAGATACGCAGTATTTT
CDR3 protein: CAISESGGRSADTQYF
V gene: TRBV10-3
D gene: TRBD2
J gene: TRBJ2-3
clone size: NA

CDR3 DNA: TGCGCCAGCAGCCAAGACAGGCTCACTGAAGCTTTCTTT
CDR3 protein: CASSQDRLTEAFF
V gene: TRBV4-1
D gene: NA
J gene: TRBJ1-1
clone size: NA

CDR3 DNA: TGTGCCAGCAGCTGGAGCGGGAGTGGAAACATTCAGTACTTC
CDR3 protein: CASSWSGSGNIQYF
V gene: TRBV7-2
D gene: TRBD2
J gene: TRBJ2-4
clone size: NA

CDR3 DNA: TGCAGCGTTGAAGATCCGAGGGGACAGTATGATTTT
CDR3 protein: CSVEDPRGQYDF
V gene: TRBV29-1
D gene: TRBD1
J gene: TRBJ1-3
clone size: NA

CDR3 DNA: TGTGCCAGCTCACCGTTTGCGGGAGGGTGGTATGAGCAGTTCTTC
CDR3 protein: CASSPFAGGWYEQFF
V gene: TRBV18
D gene: TRBD2
J gene: TRBJ2-1
clone size: NA

CDR3 DNA: TGTGCCAGCACTTCGCGAGTGGCAGGGCAAAACATTCAGTACTTC
CDR3 protein: CASTSRVAGQNIQYF
V gene: TRBV12-3/TRBV12-4
D gene: NA
J gene: TRBJ2-4
clone size: NA

CDR3 DNA: TGCGCCAGCAGCCAACCCACTAGCGGGAGTAGGTACGAGCAGTACTTC
CDR3 protein: CASSQPTSGSRYEQYF
V gene: TRBV4-1
D gene: TRBD2
J gene: TRBJ2-7
clone size: NA

CDR3 DNA: TGTGCCAGCAGCTTAGGGGACACCGGCTACACCTTC
CDR3 protein: CASSLGDTGYTF
V gene: TRBV11-3
D gene: NA
J gene: TRBJ1-2
clone size: NA

CDR3 DNA: TGCAGCGTTGCCCGGACAGGGGGCACTGAAGCTTTCTTT
CDR3 protein: CSVARTGGTEAFF
V gene: TRBV29-1
D gene: TRBD1
J gene: TRBJ1-1
clone size: few

CDR3 DNA: TGTGCCAGCAGTTTAGCTTGGCAGGGCACTGAAGCTTTCTTT
CDR3 protein: CASSLAWQGTEAFF
V gene: TRBV12-3/TRBV12-4
D gene: NA
J gene: TRBJ1-1
clone size: NA

CDR3 DNA: TGTGCCAGCAGTAGTCGCCCAGGGTTCCTTTACACTGAAGCTTTCTTT
CDR3 protein: CASSSRPGFLYTEAFF
V gene: TRBV6-5
D gene: NA
J gene: TRBJ1-1
clone size: NA

CDR3 DNA: TGTGCCAGCAGTTCCCCCGGGCTAGCGGGAGTCTTCAATGAGCAGTTCTTC
CDR3 protein: CASSSPGLAGVFNEQFF
V gene: TRBV6-2/TRBV6-3
D gene: TRBD2
J gene: TRBJ2-1
clone size: NA

CDR3 DNA: TGTGCCAGCAGCGCATACAGGGATGGCTACACCTTC
CDR3 protein: CASSAYRDGYTF
V gene: TRBV11-3
D gene: NA
J gene: TRBJ1-2
clone size: NA